Listed below are T cell receptor beta chains from one sample, sequenced in a study of T cells after yellow fever vaccination. TCRdb re-derived calls from the 5' RACE reads in MiXCR, one entry per CDR3 protein. Counted here are some 670,000 distinct CDR3 sequences, around an eighth occurring once; the ten biggest clones make up more than 13%. The sequencing used PBMCs, collected on the day of the yellow fever booster vaccination. The receptors were sampled from a man aged 30 to 39 who received the YFV17D yellow fever vaccine. The CDR3 runs from the conserved cysteine through the conserved F or W.

j_gene | v_gene | CDR3aa
TRBJ2-1 | TRBV9 | CASSVGPGAGNEQFF
TRBJ1-1 | TRBV5-5 | CASSLDLGSNTEAFF
TRBJ1-5 | TRBV10-3 | CAISQGADQPQHF
TRBJ1-1 | TRBV6-4 | CASSDSQNTEAFF
TRBJ2-2 | TRBV4-3 | CASSRDPGGGGELFF
TRBJ1-1 | TRBV29-1 | CSVERGNTEAFF
TRBJ2-7 | TRBV28 | CASTLGWGTSGSYEQYF
TRBJ1-4 | TRBV7-9 | CASSLFGTDNEKLFF
TRBJ1-1 | TRBV10-1 | CASSDGHLSASNTEAFF
TRBJ1-2 | TRBV5-4 | CASRPAGQAAYGYTF
TRBJ2-1 | TRBV29-1 | CSLTSGSGYEQFF
TRBJ2-1 | TRBV7-8 | CATYPPMGIVQFF
TRBJ2-7 | TRBV4-3 | CASSLAGGTREQYF
TRBJ2-1 | TRBV20-1 | CSARDPSGSAHNEQFF
TRBJ2-2 | TRBV7-9 | CASTLGVANTGELFF
TRBJ2-4 | TRBV27 | CASSTIQARSGSSIQYF
TRBJ1-1 | TRBV5-1 | CASSLEQGSEAFF
TRBJ2-7 | TRBV7-6 | CASSARDRGMYEQYF
TRBJ2-7 | TRBV28 | CASSFAGRAPYEQYF
TRBJ2-5 | TRBV10-3 | CAISVGGRAPTQETQYF
TRBJ1-2 | TRBV29-1 | CSAEWGGARGYTF
TRBJ2-2 | TRBV7-2 | CASSLSALGGGGELFF
TRBJ2-2 | TRBV5-1 | CASSKQGADTGELFF
TRBJ2-2 | TRBV24-1 | CATSELMTGTGELFF
TRBJ2-1 | TRBV20-1 | CSARRGVATYNEQFF
TRBJ1-5 | TRBV5-8 | CASSFGDRDYQPQHF
TRBJ2-3 | TRBV5-5 | CASSVAWGTDTQYF
TRBJ2-1 | TRBV5-6 | CASSIGLVNEQFF
TRBJ1-1 | TRBV5-1 | CASSFTPNLNTEAFF
TRBJ1-5 | TRBV6-5 | CASSYGTGNQPQHF
TRBJ2-5 | TRBV5-6 | CASSLAGMRRETQYF
TRBJ2-6 | TRBV5-1 | CASSTSGRTGANVLTF
TRBJ2-5 | TRBV7-2 | CASSDDGETQYF
TRBJ2-5 | TRBV11-2 | CASSPRDRGETQYF
TRBJ2-1 | TRBV4-1 | CASSQDPASQTYNEQFF
TRBJ1-1 | TRBV5-6 | CASSFSNVEAFF
TRBJ2-7 | TRBV11-2 | CASSPVGQTQREQYF
TRBJ2-7 | TRBV7-9 | CASSLAGTPLEQYF
TRBJ1-1 | TRBV6-2/TRBV6-3 | CASSTVPGQGLNTEAFF
TRBJ2-1 | TRBV11-2 | CASSSAGTSGSKGNEQFF
TRBJ2-5 | TRBV12-3/TRBV12-4 | CASGPTEETQYF
TRBJ2-6 | TRBV6-2/TRBV6-3 | CASVKGGYNVLTF
TRBJ2-1 | TRBV20-1 | CSARDPTAGLAGEQFF
TRBJ2-2 | TRBV18 | CASSPEQEGARTGELFF
TRBJ2-3 | TRBV5-1 | CASSSSGRTDTQYF
TRBJ2-7 | TRBV10-3 | CAISETRQGAASYEQYF
TRBJ2-1 | TRBV7-8 | CASRQGVYNEQFF
TRBJ2-7 | TRBV7-8 | CASSLGSGRNYEQYF
TRBJ1-6 | TRBV2 | CASTPLENSPLHF
TRBJ2-2 | TRBV6-5 | CASSYSGGTGELFF
TRBJ2-5 | TRBV10-3 | CAISEVVMETQYF
TRBJ2-3 | TRBV20-1 | CSEGGSSTDTQYF
TRBJ2-3 | TRBV12-3/TRBV12-4 | CASSLMPSTDTQYF
TRBJ2-3 | TRBV12-3/TRBV12-4 | CASRKVGTDTQYF
TRBJ2-7 | TRBV28 | CASSLPQLLWEQYF